Sequencing of this T cell receptor beta chain was carried out in a study of identical twins. Points from the study as a whole: Twins showed weaker excess sharing in their beta out-of-frame sequences.

This clonotype was seen at least ten times. The antigen remains undetermined. Trimming removed 5 bases at V and 0 bases at J, with 8 bases between. The germline V gene encodes CDR1 SGHTA and CDR2 FQGNSA. The CDR3 has 14 residues. TCRdb recomputed calls from the 5' RACE reads with MiXCR, one row per CDR3 protein. Among 450,000 or so distinct CDR3 sequences, roughly 26% were seen once, and the ten largest hold roughly 3%. The same data also contributed to another study, on T cells expressing NK-cell markers.

Sequenced material: CD4+ T cells sorted from blood. V and J are TRBV7-2 and TRBJ1-3; D uncertain. This sequence was found in a woman under 30 in good health. The DNA of the CDR3 is TGTGCCAGCAGCCCGACAAGCTCTGGAAACACCATATATTTT. It specifies CASSPTSSGNTIYF. Together with reference TRBV7-2 and TRBJ1-3, the CDR3 gives the full variable domain: GAGVSQSPSNKVTEKGKDVELRCDPISGHTALYWYRQSLGQGLEFLIYFQGNSAPDKSGLPSDRFSAERTGGSVSTLTIQRTQQEDSAVYLCASSPTSSGNTIYFGEGSWLTVV.